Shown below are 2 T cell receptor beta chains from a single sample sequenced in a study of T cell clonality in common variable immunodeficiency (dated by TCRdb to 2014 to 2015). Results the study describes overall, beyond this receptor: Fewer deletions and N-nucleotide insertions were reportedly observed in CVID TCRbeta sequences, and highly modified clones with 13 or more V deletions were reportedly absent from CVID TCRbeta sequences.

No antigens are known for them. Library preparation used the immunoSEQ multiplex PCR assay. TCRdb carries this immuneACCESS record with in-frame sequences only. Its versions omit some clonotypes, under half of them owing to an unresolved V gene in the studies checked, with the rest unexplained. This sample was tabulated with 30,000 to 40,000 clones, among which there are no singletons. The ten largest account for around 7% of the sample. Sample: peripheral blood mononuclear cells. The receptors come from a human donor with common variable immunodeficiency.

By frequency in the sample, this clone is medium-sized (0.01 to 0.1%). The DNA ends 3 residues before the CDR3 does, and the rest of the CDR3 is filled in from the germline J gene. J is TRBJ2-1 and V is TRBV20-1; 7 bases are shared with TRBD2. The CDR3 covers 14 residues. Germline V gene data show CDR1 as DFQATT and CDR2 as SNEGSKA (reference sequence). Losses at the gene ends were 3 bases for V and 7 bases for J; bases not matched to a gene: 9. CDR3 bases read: TGCAGTGCTAGCCCCGGGACTAAGGTGAATGAG. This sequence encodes CSASPGTKVNE. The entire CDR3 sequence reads CSASPGTKVNEQFF.

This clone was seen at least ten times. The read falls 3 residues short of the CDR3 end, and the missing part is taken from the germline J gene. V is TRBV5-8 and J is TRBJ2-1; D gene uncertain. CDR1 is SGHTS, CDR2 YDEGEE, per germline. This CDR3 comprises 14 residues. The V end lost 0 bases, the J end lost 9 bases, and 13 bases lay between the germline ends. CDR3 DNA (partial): TGTGCCAGCAGCTTGGTAAGCTCTCCGGGTGAG. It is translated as CASSLVSSPGE. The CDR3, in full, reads CASSLVSSPGEQFF.